This TCR beta chain stems from a study of shared clonotypes between healthy human individuals. CDR1 SGHRS and CDR2 YFSETQ come from the germline V gene. The CDR3 loop spans 13 amino acids. Trimming removed 0 bases at V and 4 bases at J, with 5 bases between. As for this clone: The antigen remains unidentified. The identical CDR3 is also encoded by other nucleotide sequences in the sample.

Sequencing was performed with immunoSEQ multiplex PCR; in TCRdb, only in-frame clones are kept and a portion is missing. The data contain roughly 1.4 million clones, 98% to 99% of them singletons. Findings and caveats of the study: Represented diversity, genetic and exposure-history alike, was limited by few donors.

This TCR was recovered from a man aged 30 to 39 in good health. The chain combines TRBV5-1 with TRBJ1-3; D call uncertain. Sequencing was done on a sample of naive CD4+ T cells sorted from blood. The subset here: CD45RA+ positively selected. The CDR3 coding sequence is TGCGCCAGCAGCTTGGGACCAGGAAACACCATATATTTT. This translates into CASSLGPGNTIYF.